A selection of T cell receptor beta chains follows, all from one sample in a study of identical twins. Each CDR3 protein is one row after TCRdb ran MiXCR on the 5' RACE reads. The profile shows 450,000 or so distinct CDR3 sequences, approximately 24% of them singletons. The sample was also reused in another study, on T cells expressing NK-cell markers.

The sequenced material came from CD4+ T cells sorted from blood. These receptors were collected from a woman aged 18-35 years in good health. Each CDR3 is given with its conserved first and last residue. Fields, in order: clone size, J gene, V gene, D gene, CDR3 DNA, CDR3 protein. D genes are given only for firm matches. A clone size is listed for some rows: how often the clone was seen (once, few, many), or a class if it is expanded.

size: -; J: TRBJ2-3; V: TRBV20-1; D: TRBD2; DNA: TGCAGTGCAAATGGACTAGCGGGCGGCACAGATACGCAGTATTTT; CDR3: CSANGLAGGTDTQYF
size: -; J: TRBJ1-1; V: TRBV7-2; D: -; DNA: TGTGCCAGCAGCTTAATAGGGCAAGCTTTCTTT; CDR3: CASSLIGQAFF
size: few; J: TRBJ2-3; V: TRBV5-1; D: -; DNA: TGCGCCAGCAGCCGGGGCAGGGCGGCAGATACGCAGTATTTT; CDR3: CASSRGRAADTQYF
size: many; J: TRBJ1-1; V: TRBV5-1; D: -; DNA: TGCGCCAGCAGCTTGGGACAGGCGGGGGATGAAGCTTTCTTT; CDR3: CASSLGQAGDEAFF
size: -; J: TRBJ2-2; V: TRBV6-2/TRBV6-3; D: TRBD2; DNA: TGTGCCAGCAGAGACACTAGCGGGGGGGCCTCAGGGGAGCTGTTTTTT; CDR3: CASRDTSGGASGELFF
size: -; J: TRBJ2-1; V: TRBV6-2/TRBV6-3; D: TRBD1; DNA: TGTGCCAGCAAAGGGACAGGGACGCGGAATGAGCAGTTCTTC; CDR3: CASKGTGTRNEQFF
size: -; J: TRBJ2-2; V: TRBV3-1; D: -; DNA: TGTGCCAGCAGCTTGCTAGCTTCCAACACCGGGGAGCTGTTTTTT; CDR3: CASSLLASNTGELFF
size: -; J: TRBJ2-7; V: TRBV15; D: -; DNA: TGTGCCACCAGCAGAGGACTTGGCGGGTACTCCTACGAGCAGTACTTC; CDR3: CATSRGLGGYSYEQYF
size: -; J: TRBJ2-5; V: TRBV7-6; D: -; DNA: TGTGCCAGCAGCGTTAGGGGACGGGGGTCTCGGGAGACCCAGTACTTC; CDR3: CASSVRGRGSRETQYF
size: few; J: TRBJ2-3; V: TRBV6-5; D: -; DNA: TGTGCCAGCAGTTACTCTACTAGAGGGGCCGTAGATACGCAGTATTTT; CDR3: CASSYSTRGAVDTQYF
size: -; J: TRBJ2-1; V: TRBV11-2; D: -; DNA: TGTGCCAGCAGCTTGCCGTTGGGGGTTCATGAGCAGTTCTTC; CDR3: CASSLPLGVHEQFF
size: -; J: TRBJ2-1; V: TRBV6-2/TRBV6-3; D: TRBD2; DNA: TGTGCCAGCACCCGGACTAGCGCACAGTTCTTC; CDR3: CASTRTSAQFF
size: few; J: TRBJ1-2; V: TRBV12-3/TRBV12-4; D: TRBD1; DNA: TGTGCCACCAGACAGGGTTCAGCTAACTATGGCTACACCTTC; CDR3: CATRQGSANYGYTF
size: many; J: TRBJ2-3; V: TRBV7-8; D: -; DNA: TGTGCCAGCAGCTTAGCACTAGAAGTAGATACGCAGTATTTT; CDR3: CASSLALEVDTQYF
size: -; J: TRBJ2-3; V: TRBV7-3; D: TRBD1; DNA: TGTGCCAGCAGCCCACAGGGGTTCGCGACAGATACGCAGTATTTT; CDR3: CASSPQGFATDTQYF
size: -; J: TRBJ1-1; V: TRBV12-3/TRBV12-4; D: TRBD1; DNA: TGTGCCAGCAGGTCCAGGGGGCTTGAAGCTTTCTTT; CDR3: CASRSRGLEAFF
size: -; J: TRBJ1-1; V: TRBV5-6; D: -; DNA: TGTGCCAGCAGCCCGCTCTTGAAGGGCATGACTGAAGCTTTCTTT; CDR3: CASSPLLKGMTEAFF
size: few; J: TRBJ1-5; V: TRBV12-3/TRBV12-4; D: -; DNA: TGTGCCAGCAGTTTCGGATTCAGAAAGGGAGGTCAGCCCCAGCATTTT; CDR3: CASSFGFRKGGQPQHF
size: few; J: TRBJ2-1; V: TRBV20-1; D: TRBD2; DNA: TGCAGTGTAGGACTTTATCGGGGGGGCGAGCATGAGCAGTTCTTC; CDR3: CSVGLYRGGEHEQFF
size: -; J: TRBJ2-6; V: TRBV25-1; D: -; DNA: TGTGCCAGCAGTGAATTTGGGTCCTCTGGGGCCAACGTCCTGACTTTC; CDR3: CASSEFGSSGANVLTF
size: few; J: TRBJ1-1; V: TRBV27; D: -; DNA: TGTGCCAGCAGACCGGTAGGACGGAACATGAACACTGAAGCTTTCTTT; CDR3: CASRPVGRNMNTEAFF
size: few; J: TRBJ2-7; V: TRBV6-6; D: -; DNA: TGTGCCAGCAGTTCCCGCCGAGTAGAGCAGTACTTC; CDR3: CASSSRRVEQYF
size: -; J: TRBJ1-1; V: TRBV29-1; D: -; DNA: TGCAGCGTTGAAATAGGGTTTTTAGTCACTGAAGCTTTCTTT; CDR3: CSVEIGFLVTEAFF
size: few; J: TRBJ2-3; V: TRBV24-1; D: -; DNA: TGTGCCACCAGTGATCCGAGAACACAGGACACGCAGTATTTT; CDR3: CATSDPRTQDTQYF
size: -; J: TRBJ2-1; V: TRBV20-1; D: TRBD2; DNA: TGCAGTGCTAGATCGGGACTAGCGGGGTACTACAATGAGCAGTTCTTC; CDR3: CSARSGLAGYYNEQFF
size: few; J: TRBJ2-2; V: TRBV12-3/TRBV12-4; D: TRBD1; DNA: TGTGCCAGCAGCCCTGGACAGGGGGCGAGAAACGGGGAGCTGTTTTTT; CDR3: CASSPGQGARNGELFF
size: -; J: TRBJ2-2; V: TRBV10-2; D: -; DNA: TGCGCCACTCCAGATCCACAGGGCACCGGGGAGCTGTTTTTT; CDR3: CATPDPQGTGELFF
size: -; J: TRBJ2-3; V: TRBV9; D: -; DNA: TGTGCCAGCAGCGTAGCGGCCCTAGATACGCAGTATTTT; CDR3: CASSVAALDTQYF
size: few; J: TRBJ2-7; V: TRBV21-1; D: -; DNA: TGTGCCAGCAAGGGAACCGGGCCAGACTACGAGCAGTACTTC; CDR3: CASKGTGPDYEQYF
size: many; J: TRBJ2-3; V: TRBV29-1; D: -; DNA: TGCAGCTTCCGGCCAGGGACGAACACAGATACGCAGTATTTT; CDR3: CSFRPGTNTDTQYF
size: few; J: TRBJ2-2; V: TRBV7-3; D: -; DNA: TGTGCCAGCAGGTCTTCCGGAGTTACCGGGGAGCTGTTTTTT; CDR3: CASRSSGVTGELFF
size: few; J: TRBJ2-1; V: TRBV7-3; D: -; DNA: TGTGCCAGCAGCTTACGTTCGGCGGGGATTAATGAGCAGTTCTTC; CDR3: CASSLRSAGINEQFF
size: few; J: TRBJ1-2; V: TRBV5-1; D: -; DNA: TGCGCCAGCAGCTTGGATGGAGCCTATGGCTACACCTTC; CDR3: CASSLDGAYGYTF
size: few; J: TRBJ2-2; V: TRBV15; D: -; DNA: TGTGCCACCAGCAGCGGGACGGCCGTTGGCGTGTTTTTT; CDR3: CATSSGTAVGVFF
size: few; J: TRBJ2-2; V: TRBV6-5; D: -; DNA: TGTGCCAGCAGTTACCAAACCGGGGAGCTGTTTTTT; CDR3: CASSYQTGELFF
size: -; J: TRBJ2-7; V: TRBV5-1; D: TRBD2; DNA: TGCGCCAGCAGTGTGGCGGGAGCCCCGGGGGGGTACTTC; CDR3: CASSVAGAPGGYF
size: -; J: TRBJ2-5; V: TRBV10-3; D: -; DNA: TGTGCCATCAGGACAGGGACTCAAGAGACCCAGTACTTC; CDR3: CAIRTGTQETQYF
size: few; J: TRBJ2-7; V: TRBV5-1; D: -; DNA: TGCGCCAGCAGCTTGGACGCGGGACCCTCCTACGAGCAGTACTTC; CDR3: CASSLDAGPSYEQYF
size: -; J: TRBJ2-5; V: TRBV5-1; D: -; DNA: TGCGCCAGCAGCTTGGGGCGCAGGGAAGAGACCCAGTACTTC; CDR3: CASSLGRREETQYF
size: -; J: TRBJ2-5; V: TRBV10-3; D: TRBD2; DNA: TGTGCCATCAGTGGGACTCAACTAGCGGGACGGGAGACCCAGTACTTC; CDR3: CAISGTQLAGRETQYF
size: few; J: TRBJ1-1; V: TRBV29-1; D: -; DNA: TGCAGCGTTGCAGGCAGGGGAATGACTGAAGCTTTCTTT; CDR3: CSVAGRGMTEAFF
size: -; J: TRBJ2-2; V: TRBV9; D: -; DNA: TGTGCCAGCAGCGCACTTACTTCCGGGGAGCTGTTTTTT; CDR3: CASSALTSGELFF